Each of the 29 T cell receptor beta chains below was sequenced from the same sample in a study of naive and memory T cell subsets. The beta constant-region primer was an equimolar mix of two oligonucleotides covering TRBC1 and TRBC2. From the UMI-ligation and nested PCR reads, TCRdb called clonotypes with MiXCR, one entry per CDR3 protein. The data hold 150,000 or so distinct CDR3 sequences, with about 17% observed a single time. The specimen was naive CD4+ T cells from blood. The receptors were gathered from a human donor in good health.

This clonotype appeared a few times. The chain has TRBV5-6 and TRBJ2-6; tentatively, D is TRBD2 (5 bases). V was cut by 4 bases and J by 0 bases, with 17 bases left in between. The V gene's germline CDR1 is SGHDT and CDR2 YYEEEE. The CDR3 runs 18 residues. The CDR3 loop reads CASSRLRPRASGANVLTF. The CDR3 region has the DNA TGTGCCAGCAGCCGGTTAAGGCCGCGGGCCTCTGGGGCCAACGTCCTGACTTTC.

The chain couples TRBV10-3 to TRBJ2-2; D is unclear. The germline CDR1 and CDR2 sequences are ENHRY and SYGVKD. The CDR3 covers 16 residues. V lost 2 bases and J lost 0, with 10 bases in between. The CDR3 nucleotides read TGTGCCATCAGTGAGGATCCGCGTTCGAACACCGGGGAGCTGTTTTTT. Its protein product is CAISEDPRSNTGELFF.

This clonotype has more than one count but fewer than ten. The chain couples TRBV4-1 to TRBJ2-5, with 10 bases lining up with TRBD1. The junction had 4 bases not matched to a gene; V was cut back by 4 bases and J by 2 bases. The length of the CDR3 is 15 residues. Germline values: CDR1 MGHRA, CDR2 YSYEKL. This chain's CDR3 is CASSLTGGLQETQYF. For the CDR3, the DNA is TGCGCCAGCAGCCTGACAGGGGGCTTACAAGAGACCCAGTACTTC.

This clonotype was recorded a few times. Written as DNA, the CDR3 is TGTGCCAGCAGTGACTACCCCTCGGTGTCAGGGAGTGATACGCAGTATTTT. Amino acids: CASSDYPSVSGSDTQYF. V gene TRBV6-4 combines with J gene TRBJ2-3; D is tentatively TRBD1 or TRBD2 (5 bases each). The V end was cut by 1 base, the J end by 6 bases, with 20 bases between. The CDR3 extends over 17 amino acids. In germline, CDR1 is MRHNA, CDR2 SNTAGT.

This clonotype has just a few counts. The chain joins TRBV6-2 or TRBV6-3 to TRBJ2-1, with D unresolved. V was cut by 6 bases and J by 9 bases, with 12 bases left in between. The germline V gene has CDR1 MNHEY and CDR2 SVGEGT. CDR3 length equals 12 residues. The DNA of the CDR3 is TGTGCCAGCAGGGACGTTCTCGGTGAGCAGTTCTTC. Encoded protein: CASRDVLGEQFF.

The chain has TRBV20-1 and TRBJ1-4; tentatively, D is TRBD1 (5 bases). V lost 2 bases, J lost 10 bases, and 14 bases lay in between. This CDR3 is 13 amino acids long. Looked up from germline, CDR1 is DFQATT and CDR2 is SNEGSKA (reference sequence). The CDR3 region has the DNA TGCAGTGCTAGACGGACACCTGATGTAAAACTGTTTTTT. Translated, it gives CSARRTPDVKLFF.

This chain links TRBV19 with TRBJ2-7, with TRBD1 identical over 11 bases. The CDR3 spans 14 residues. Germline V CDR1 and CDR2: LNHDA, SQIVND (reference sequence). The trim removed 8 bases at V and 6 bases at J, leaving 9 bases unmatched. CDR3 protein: CASGRTGGGSEQYF. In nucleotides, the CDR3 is TGTGCCAGTGGGCGGACAGGGGGCGGCTCCGAGCAGTACTTC.

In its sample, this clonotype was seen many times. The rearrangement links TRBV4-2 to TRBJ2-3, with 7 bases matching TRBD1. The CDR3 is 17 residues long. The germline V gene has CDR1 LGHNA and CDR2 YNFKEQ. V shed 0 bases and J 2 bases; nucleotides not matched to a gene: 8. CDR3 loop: CASSQDIGTDPTDTQYF. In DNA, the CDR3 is TGTGCCAGCAGCCAAGATATCGGGACAGACCCCACAGATACGCAGTATTTT.

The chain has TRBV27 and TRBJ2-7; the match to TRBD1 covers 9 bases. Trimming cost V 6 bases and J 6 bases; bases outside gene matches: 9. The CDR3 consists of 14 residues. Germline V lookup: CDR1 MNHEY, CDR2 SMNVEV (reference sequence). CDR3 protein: CASRRGQGGTEQYF. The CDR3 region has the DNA TGTGCCAGCAGGCGGGGACAGGGTGGGACCGAGCAGTACTTC.

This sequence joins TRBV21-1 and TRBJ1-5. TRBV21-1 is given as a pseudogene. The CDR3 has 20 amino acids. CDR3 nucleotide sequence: TGTGCCAGCAGCAAAGCCGAGACCCCACCTCGGAGCTCCAGGAGTCAGCCCCAGCATTTT. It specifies CASSKAETPPRSSRSQPQHF.

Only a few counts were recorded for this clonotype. CDR3 residues: CASSQLRGGYEQFF. Written as DNA, the CDR3 is TGTGCCAGCAGCCAATTGCGGGGGGGATATGAGCAGTTCTTC. The chain uses TRBV11-2 and TRBJ2-1, with 9 bases identical to TRBD2. The germline gives CDR1 SGHAT, CDR2 FQNNGV. This CDR3 is built from 14 residues. After removal of 5 bases from V and 8 bases from J, the junction contained 7 bases not matched to a gene.

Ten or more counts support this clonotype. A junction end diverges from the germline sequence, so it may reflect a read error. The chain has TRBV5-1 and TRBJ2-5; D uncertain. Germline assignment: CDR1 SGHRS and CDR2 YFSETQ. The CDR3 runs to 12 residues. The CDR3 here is CASSLGQETQYF. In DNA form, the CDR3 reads TGTGCCAGCAGTCTAGGCCAGGAGACCCAGTACTTC.

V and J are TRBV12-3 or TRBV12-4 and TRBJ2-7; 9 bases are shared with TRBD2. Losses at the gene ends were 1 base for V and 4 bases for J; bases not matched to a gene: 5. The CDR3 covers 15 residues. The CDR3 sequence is CASSLGPAGGYEQYF. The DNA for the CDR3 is TGTGCCAGCAGTTTAGGTCCAGCGGGGGGATACGAGCAGTACTTC.

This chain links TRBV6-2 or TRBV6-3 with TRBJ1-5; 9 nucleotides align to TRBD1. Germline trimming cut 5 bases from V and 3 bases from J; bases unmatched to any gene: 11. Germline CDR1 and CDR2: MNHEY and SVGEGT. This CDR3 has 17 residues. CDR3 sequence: CASSTRAGTGNNQPQHF. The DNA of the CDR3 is TGTGCCAGCAGTACGAGAGCCGGGACAGGGAACAATCAGCCCCAGCATTTT.

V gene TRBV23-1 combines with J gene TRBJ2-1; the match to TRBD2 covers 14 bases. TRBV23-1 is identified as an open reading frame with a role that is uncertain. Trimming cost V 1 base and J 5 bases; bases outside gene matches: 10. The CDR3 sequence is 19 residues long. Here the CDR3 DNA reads TGCGCCAGCAGTCAATTGGAGACTAGCGGGAGGGAGCCCCACAATGAGCAGTTCTTC. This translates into CASSQLETSGREPHNEQFF.

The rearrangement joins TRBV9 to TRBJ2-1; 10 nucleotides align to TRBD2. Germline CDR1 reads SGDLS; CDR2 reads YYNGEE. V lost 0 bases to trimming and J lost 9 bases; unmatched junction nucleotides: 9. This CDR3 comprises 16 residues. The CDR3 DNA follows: TGTGCCAGCAGCGTAGTACCGTCTAGCGGGGGTGGTGAGCAGTTCTTC. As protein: CASSVVPSSGGGEQFF.

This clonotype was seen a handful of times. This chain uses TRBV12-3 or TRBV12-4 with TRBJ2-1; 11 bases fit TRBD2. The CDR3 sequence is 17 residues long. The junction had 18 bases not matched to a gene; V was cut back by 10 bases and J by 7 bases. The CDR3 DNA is TGTGCCATCTCTCAACATAGCGGGAGGGCTCAGGGGAATGAGCAGTTCTTC. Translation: CAISQHSGRAQGNEQFF.

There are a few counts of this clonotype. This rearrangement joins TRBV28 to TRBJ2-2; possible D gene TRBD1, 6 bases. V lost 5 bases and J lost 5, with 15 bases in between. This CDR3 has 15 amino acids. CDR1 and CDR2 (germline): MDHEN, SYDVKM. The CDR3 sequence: CASSTRGGGTGELFF. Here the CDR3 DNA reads TGTGCCAGCAGTACGCGTGGGGGCGGTACCGGGGAGCTGTTTTTT.

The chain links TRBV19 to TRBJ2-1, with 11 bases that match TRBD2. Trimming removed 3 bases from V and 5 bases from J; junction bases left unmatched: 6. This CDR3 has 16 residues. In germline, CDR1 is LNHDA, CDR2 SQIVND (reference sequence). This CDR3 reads CASSIAGLAAHNEQFF. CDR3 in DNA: TGTGCCAGTAGTATCGCGGGACTAGCGGCCCACAATGAGCAGTTCTTC. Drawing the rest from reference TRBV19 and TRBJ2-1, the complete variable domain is DGGITQSPKYLFRKEGQNVTLSCEQNLNHDAMYWYRQDPGQGLRLIYYSQIVNDFQKGDIAEGYSVSREKKESFPLTVTSAQKNPTAFYLCASSIAGLAAHNEQFFGPGTRLTVL.

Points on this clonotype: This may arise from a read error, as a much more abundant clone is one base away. The CDR3 DNA sequence: TGTGCCAGCAGTTGTGGGAATCAGCCCCAGCATTTT. Translation: CASSCGNQPQHF. The rearrangement uses TRBV27 and TRBJ1-5; D call uncertain. In germline, CDR1 is MNHEY, CDR2 SMNVEV (reference sequence). The CDR3 spans 12 residues. V was shortened by 4 bases and J by 4 bases, with 5 bases between the two germline ends.

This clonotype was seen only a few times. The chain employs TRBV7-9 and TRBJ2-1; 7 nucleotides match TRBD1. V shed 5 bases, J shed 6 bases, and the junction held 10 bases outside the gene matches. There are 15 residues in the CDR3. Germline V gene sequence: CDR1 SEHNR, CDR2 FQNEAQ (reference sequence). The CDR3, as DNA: TGTGCCAGCAGCCGAGACAGGGTGGTGGGCAATGAGCAGTTCTTC. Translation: CASSRDRVVGNEQFF. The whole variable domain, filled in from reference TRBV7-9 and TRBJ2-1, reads DTGVSQNPRHKITKRGQNVTFRCDPISEHNRLYWYRQTLGQGPEFLTYFQNEAQLEKSRLLSDRFSAERPKGSFSTLEIQRTEQGDSAMYLCASSRDRVVGNEQFFGPGTRLTVL.

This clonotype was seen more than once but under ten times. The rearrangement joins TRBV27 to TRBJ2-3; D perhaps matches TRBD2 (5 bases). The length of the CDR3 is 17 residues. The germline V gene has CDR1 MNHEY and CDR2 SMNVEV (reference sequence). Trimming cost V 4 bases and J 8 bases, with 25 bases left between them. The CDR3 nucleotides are TGTGCCAGCAGTTCGAACTGGAGGCAGGACCAACTCAGTACGCAGTATTTT. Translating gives CASSSNWRQDQLSTQYF.

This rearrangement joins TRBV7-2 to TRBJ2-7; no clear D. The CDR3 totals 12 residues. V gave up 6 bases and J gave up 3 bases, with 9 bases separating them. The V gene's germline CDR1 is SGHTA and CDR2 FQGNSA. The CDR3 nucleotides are TGTGCCAGCAGTTCGGATGGCTACGAGCAGTACTTC. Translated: CASSSDGYEQYF.

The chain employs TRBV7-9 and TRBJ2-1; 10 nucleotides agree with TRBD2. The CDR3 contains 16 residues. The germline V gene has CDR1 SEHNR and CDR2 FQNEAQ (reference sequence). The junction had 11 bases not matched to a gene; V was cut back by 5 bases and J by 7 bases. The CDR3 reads CASSLTAGGRGNEQFF. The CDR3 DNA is TGTGCCAGCAGCCTCACAGCGGGAGGGAGGGGGAATGAGCAGTTCTTC.

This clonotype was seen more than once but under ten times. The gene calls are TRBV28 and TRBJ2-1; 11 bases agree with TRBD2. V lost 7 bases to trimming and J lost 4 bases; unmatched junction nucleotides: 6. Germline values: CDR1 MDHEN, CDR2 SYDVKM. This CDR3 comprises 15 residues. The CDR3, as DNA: TGTGCCAGCACCGACGGGACTAGCGGTTACAATGAGCAGTTCTTC. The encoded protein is CASTDGTSGYNEQFF.

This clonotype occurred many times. CDR3 protein: CASSTLQGTYNEQFF. DNA for the CDR3: TGTGCCAGCAGCACTCTACAAGGGACTTACAATGAGCAGTTCTTC. The J gene is TRBJ2-1, the V gene TRBV6-4; D perhaps matches TRBD2 (6 bases). The V end lost 6 bases, the J end lost 4 bases, and 16 bases lay between the germline ends. This CDR3 contains 15 residues. The germline gives CDR1 MRHNA, CDR2 SNTAGT.

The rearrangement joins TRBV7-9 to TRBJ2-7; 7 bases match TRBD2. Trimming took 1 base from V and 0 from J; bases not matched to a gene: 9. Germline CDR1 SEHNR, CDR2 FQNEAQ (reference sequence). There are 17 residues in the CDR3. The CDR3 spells CASSLVSGRGGSYEQYF. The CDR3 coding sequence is TGTGCCAGCAGCTTAGTGTCGGGCCGCGGGGGCTCCTACGAGCAGTACTTC.

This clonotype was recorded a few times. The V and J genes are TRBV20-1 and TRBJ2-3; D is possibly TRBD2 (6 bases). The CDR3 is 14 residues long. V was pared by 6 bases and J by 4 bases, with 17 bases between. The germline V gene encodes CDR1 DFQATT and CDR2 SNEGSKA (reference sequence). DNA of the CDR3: TGCAGTGCCCAACGGAGGTGGGGGGCAGATACGCAGTATTTT. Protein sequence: CSAQRRWGADTQYF.

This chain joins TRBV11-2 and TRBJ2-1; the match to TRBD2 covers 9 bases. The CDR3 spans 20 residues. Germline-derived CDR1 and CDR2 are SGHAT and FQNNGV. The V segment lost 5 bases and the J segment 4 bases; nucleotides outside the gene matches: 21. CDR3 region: CASSNSGSNSLGTKYNEQFF. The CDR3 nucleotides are TGTGCCAGCAGCAATAGCGGGAGTAACTCCCTGGGGACGAAATACAATGAGCAGTTCTTC.